A single sample is the source of the 16 T cell receptor beta chains below, sequenced in a study of blood T cells in healthy people across ages. A J-beta primer mix and a sample-barcoded 5' primer were used in a second PCR of roughly 7 to 12 cycles. MiXCR, run by TCRdb on the 5' RACE reads, gives a single entry per CDR3 protein. The top ten clones hold around 15% of a sample with about 900,000 distinct CDR3 sequences, 48% of them seen once. Sequenced sample: blood. The receptor source for this set is a man younger than 40 in good health.

This sequence joins TRBV5-1 and TRBJ2-7, with D uncertain. Deletions cut 0 bases from V and 6 bases from J, with 19 bases between. Germline values: CDR1 SGHRS, CDR2 YFSETQ. There are 16 residues in the CDR3. The CDR3 here is CASSLDAIIRFGEQYF. The DNA for the CDR3 is TGCGCCAGCAGCTTGGACGCCATTATTAGGTTCGGCGAGCAGTACTTC. Full variable domain (remainder filled in from reference TRBV5-1 and TRBJ2-7): KAGVTQTPRYLIKTRGQQVTLSCSPISGHRSVSWYQQTPGQGLQFLFEYFSETQRNKGNFPGRFSGRQFSNSRSEMNVSTLELGDSALYLCASSLDAIIRFGEQYFGPGTRLTVT.

This chain links TRBV4-1 with TRBJ2-1; 15 bases are a match to TRBD2. V lost 2 bases to trimming and J lost 9 bases; unmatched junction nucleotides: 11. Germline V gives CDR1 MGHRA, CDR2 YSYEKL. There are 18 residues in the CDR3. CDR3 DNA: TGCGCCAGCAGCCAACGAGTACTGGGACTAGCGGGGGGCGGTGAGCAGTTCTTC. It translates to CASSQRVLGLAGGGEQFF.

CDR3 sequence: CAISDGRGISYEQYF. The CDR3 DNA reads as TGTGCCATCAGTGATGGCAGGGGTATATCCTACGAGCAGTACTTC. The rearrangement uses TRBV10-3 and TRBJ2-4; a possible D gene is TRBD1 (6 bases). The J call could be wrong; TRBJ2-7 is a better fit for the DNA end. Germline-derived CDR1 and CDR2 are ENHRY and SYGVKD. This CDR3 is built from 15 residues.

This clonotype was observed a single time. The V call is TRBV12-3 or TRBV12-4, the J call TRBJ2-5, with a weak D call TRBD2 (7 bases). Trimming removed 4 bases at V and 7 bases at J, with 22 bases between. This CDR3 has 16 amino acids. The CDR3 here is CASSSSSGTQGTTQYF. In DNA, the CDR3 is TGTGCCAGCAGTTCCTCCAGCGGGACCCAGGGGACGACCCAGTACTTC.

The chain has TRBV7-2 and TRBJ1-2; D call uncertain. Trimming took 4 bases from V and 7 from J, leaving 13 bases between them. This CDR3 comprises 13 residues. Germline V gene data show CDR1 as SGHTA and CDR2 as FQGNSA. The CDR3 region is CASSSGLASGYTF. In DNA form, the CDR3 reads TGTGCCAGCAGCTCCGGGCTAGCCTCTGGCTACACCTTC.

This clonotype was seen more than once but under ten times. V and J are TRBV20-1 and TRBJ2-3, with TRBD2 as a possible D gene (6 bases). Per germline, CDR1 DFQATT and CDR2 SNEGSKA (reference sequence). The CDR3 length is 13 residues. Trimming removed 6 bases from V and 2 bases from J, with 12 bases in between. CDR3: CSAPGESTDTQYF. The CDR3 DNA follows: TGCAGTGCCCCGGGGGAGTCCACAGATACGCAGTATTTT.

V and J are TRBV30 and TRBJ1-6; a possible D gene is TRBD1 (5 bases). Germline CDR1 reads GTSNPN; CDR2 reads SVGIG (reference sequence). The length of the CDR3 is 18 residues. V gave up 0 bases and J gave up 0 bases, with 15 bases separating them. CDR3 bases: TGTGCCTGGAGTGTACCGAGGGACGGTAGCTCCTATAATTCACCCCTCCACTTT. As protein: CAWSVPRDGSSYNSPLHF.

The chain carries TRBV3-1 and TRBJ2-3; 8 nucleotides line up with TRBD1. V gave up 5 bases and J gave up 8 bases; unmatched junction bases: 12. The CDR3 is 15 amino acids. The germline gives CDR1 LGHDT, CDR2 YNNKEL (reference sequence). CDR3 in amino acids: CASSYQGAGAGTQYF. The DNA of the CDR3 is TGTGCCAGCAGCTACCAGGGGGCCGGCGCAGGTACGCAGTATTTT.

This clonotype appeared a few times. The rearrangement uses TRBV11-1 and TRBJ2-3, with 9 bases identical to TRBD2. With V trimmed by 2 bases and J by 0 bases, 15 bases remained unmatched. CDR1 is SGHAT, CDR2 FQDESV, per germline (reference sequence). The length of the CDR3 is 20 residues. The CDR3 loop reads CASSLNPPAGGLTSTDTQYF. The CDR3 bases are TGTGCCAGCAGCTTAAACCCGCCAGCGGGGGGTCTTACTAGCACAGATACGCAGTATTTT.

V and J are TRBV28 and TRBJ1-2, with 8 bases lining up with TRBD1. The length of the CDR3 is 11 residues. CDR1 and CDR2 from the germline V gene are MDHEN and SYDVKM. The V segment lost 10 bases and the J segment 8 bases; nucleotides outside the gene matches: 6. The CDR3 region is CATGTGRGYTF. In DNA, the CDR3 is TGTGCCACCGGGACAGGTAGAGGCTACACCTTC.

This clonotype was detected only a few times. V gene TRBV12-3 or TRBV12-4 combines with J gene TRBJ1-5; possible D gene TRBD1, 5 bases. V lost 6 bases and J lost 11, with 17 bases in between. The CDR3 length is 13 residues. Here the CDR3 DNA reads TGTGCCAGCAGGCGGGGGACCGGGCAGACCCAGCATTTT. Translating gives CASRRGTGQTQHF.

The V gene is TRBV10-3, the J gene TRBJ2-3, with 7 bases aligning to TRBD2. From germline, CDR1 is ENHRY and CDR2 SYGVKD. V lost 6 bases to trimming and J lost 1 base; unmatched junction nucleotides: 10. The CDR3 loop spans 16 amino acids. The DNA for the CDR3 is TGTGCCATCAGGGGGGGGACCAAAGGGGGCACAGATACGCAGTATTTT. Its translation: CAIRGGTKGGTDTQYF.

The chain couples TRBV9 to TRBJ2-3; the match to TRBD2 covers 8 bases. The CDR3 runs 18 residues. Germline loops: CDR1 SGDLS, CDR2 YYNGEE. V was pared by 0 bases and J by 0 bases, with 9 bases of the junction left unmatched. CDR3 bases: TGTGCCAGCAGCGTAGGGGCCCGGGAGGGCAGGAGCACAGATACGCAGTATTTT. Encoded protein: CASSVGAREGRSTDTQYF. The full variable domain, completed using reference TRBV9 and TRBJ2-3, is DSGVTQTPKHLITATGQRVTLRCSPRSGDLSVYWYQQSLDQGLQFLIQYYNGEERAKGNILERFSAQQFPDLHSELNLSSLELGDSALYFCASSVGAREGRSTDTQYFGPGTRLTVL.

CDR3 nucleotide sequence: TGCAGTGCCTGCAGGGTTGGCAATCAGCCCCAGCATTTT. Translated: CSACRVGNQPQHF. V is TRBV20-1 and J is TRBJ1-5; a weak D match, TRBD1 (5 bases). This CDR3 comprises 13 residues. With 6 bases removed from V and 2 bases from J, the gap between germline ends came to 11 bases. Germline V gives CDR1 DFQATT, CDR2 SNEGSKA (reference sequence).

The chain is built from TRBV11-2 and TRBJ2-1, with a tentative D call TRBD1 (6 bases). Trimming removed 2 bases at V and 9 bases at J, with 17 bases between. This CDR3 comprises 15 residues. CDR1 is SGHAT, CDR2 FQNNGV, per germline. The CDR3 DNA reads as TGTGCCAGCAGCTTAAGGACAGTTTTTGGGGGTGAGCAGTTCTTC. Its protein is CASSLRTVFGGEQFF.

This clonotype was picked up many times. This rearrangement joins TRBV9 to TRBJ2-2; D is ambiguous. The V and J ends lost 0 bases and 5 bases respectively, with 11 bases between them. The CDR3 length is 15 residues. Germline values: CDR1 SGDLS, CDR2 YYNGEE. CDR3 in DNA: TGTGCCAGCAGCGTAGTGATAGGGCCTACCGGGGAGCTGTTTTTT. It yields the protein CASSVVIGPTGELFF. Drawing the rest from reference TRBV9 and TRBJ2-2, the complete variable domain is DSGVTQTPKHLITATGQRVTLRCSPRSGDLSVYWYQQSLDQGLQFLIQYYNGEERAKGNILERFSAQQFPDLHSELNLSSLELGDSALYFCASSVVIGPTGELFFGEGSRLTVL.